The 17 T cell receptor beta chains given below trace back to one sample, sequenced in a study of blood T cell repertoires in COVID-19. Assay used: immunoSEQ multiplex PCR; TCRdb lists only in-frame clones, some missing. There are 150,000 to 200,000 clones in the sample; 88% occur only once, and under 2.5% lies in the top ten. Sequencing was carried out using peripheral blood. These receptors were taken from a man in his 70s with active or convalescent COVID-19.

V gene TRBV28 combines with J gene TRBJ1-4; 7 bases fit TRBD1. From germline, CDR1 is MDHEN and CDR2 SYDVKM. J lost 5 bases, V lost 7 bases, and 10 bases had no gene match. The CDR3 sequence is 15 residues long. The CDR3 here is CASTERGTANEKLFF. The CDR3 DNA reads TGTGCCAGCACCGAAAGGGGGACAGCAAATGAAAAACTGTTTTTT. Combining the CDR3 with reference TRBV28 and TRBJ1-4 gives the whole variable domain DVKVTQSSRYLVKRTGEKVFLECVQDMDHENMFWYRQDPGLGLRLIYFSYDVKMKEKGDIPEGYSVSREKKERFSLILESASTNQTSMYLCASTERGTANEKLFFGSGTQLSVL.

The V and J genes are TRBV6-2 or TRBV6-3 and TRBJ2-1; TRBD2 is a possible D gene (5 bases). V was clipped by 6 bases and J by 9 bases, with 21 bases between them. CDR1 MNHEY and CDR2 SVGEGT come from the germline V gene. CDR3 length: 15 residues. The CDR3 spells CASSTFASWAGEQFF. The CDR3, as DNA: TGTGCCAGCAGCACTTTCGCTAGTTGGGCGGGTGAGCAGTTCTTC.

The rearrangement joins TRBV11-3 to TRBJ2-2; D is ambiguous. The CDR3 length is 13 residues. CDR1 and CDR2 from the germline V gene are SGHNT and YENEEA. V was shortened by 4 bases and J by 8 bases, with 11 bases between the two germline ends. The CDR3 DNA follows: TGTGCCAGCAGCTCCACCACCGGGGGGGAGCTGTTTTTT. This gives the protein CASSSTTGGELFF.

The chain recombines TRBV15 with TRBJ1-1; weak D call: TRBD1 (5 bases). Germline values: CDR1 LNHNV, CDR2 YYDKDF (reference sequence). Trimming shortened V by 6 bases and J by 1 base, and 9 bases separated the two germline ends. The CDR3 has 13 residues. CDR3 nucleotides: TGTGCCACCAGAGGGCAGGGGAACACTGAAGCTTTCTTT. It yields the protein CATRGQGNTEAFF. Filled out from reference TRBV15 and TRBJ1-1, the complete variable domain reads DAMVIQNPRYQVTQFGKPVTLSCSQTLNHNVMYWYQQKSSQAPKLLFHYYDKDFNNEADTPDNFQSRRPNTSFCFLDIRSPGLGDTAMYLCATRGQGNTEAFFGQGTRLTVV.

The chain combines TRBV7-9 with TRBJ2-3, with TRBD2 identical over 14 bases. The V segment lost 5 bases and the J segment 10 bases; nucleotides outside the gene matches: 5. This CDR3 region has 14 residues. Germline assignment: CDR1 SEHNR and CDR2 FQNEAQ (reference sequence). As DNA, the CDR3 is TGTGCCAGCAGCACGGGACTAGCGGGAGTAGCGCAGTATTTT. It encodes CASSTGLAGVAQYF.

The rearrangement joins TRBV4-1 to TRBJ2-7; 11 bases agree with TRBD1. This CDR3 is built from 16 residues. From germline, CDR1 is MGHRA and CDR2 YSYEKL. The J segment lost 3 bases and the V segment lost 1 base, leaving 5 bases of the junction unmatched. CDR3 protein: CASSQGTGGAVYEQYF. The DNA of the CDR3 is TGCGCCAGCAGCCAAGGGACAGGGGGCGCAGTCTACGAGCAGTACTTC.

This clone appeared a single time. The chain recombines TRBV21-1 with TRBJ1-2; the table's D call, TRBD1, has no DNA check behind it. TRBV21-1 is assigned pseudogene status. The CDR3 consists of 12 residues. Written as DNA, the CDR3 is TGTGCCAGCACGAAAAGGGGTGATGGCTACACCTTC. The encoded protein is CASTKRGDGYTF.

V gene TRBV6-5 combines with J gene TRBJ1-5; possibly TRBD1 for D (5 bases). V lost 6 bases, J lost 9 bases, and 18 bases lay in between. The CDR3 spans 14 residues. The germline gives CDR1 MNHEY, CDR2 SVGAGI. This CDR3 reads CASSPVGGQWPQHF. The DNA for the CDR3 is TGTGCCAGCAGCCCGGTGGGGGGTCAATGGCCCCAGCATTTT.

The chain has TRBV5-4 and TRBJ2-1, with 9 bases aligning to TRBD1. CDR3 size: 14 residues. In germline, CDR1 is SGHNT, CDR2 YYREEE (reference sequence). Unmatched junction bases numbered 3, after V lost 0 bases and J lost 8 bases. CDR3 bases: TGTGCCAGCAGCTTGGGGGACAGGGTCGATGAGCAGTTCTTC. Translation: CASSLGDRVDEQFF.

In DNA form, the CDR3 reads TGTGCCAGCAGCTCGGACAGCCGCGACATTCAGTACTTC. Its translation: CASSSDSRDIQYF. The V call is TRBV6-5, the J call TRBJ2-4; weak D call: TRBD1 (6 bases). CDR1 is MNHEY, CDR2 SVGAGI, per germline. Trimming removed 6 bases at V and 8 bases at J, with 14 bases between. This CDR3 has 13 residues.

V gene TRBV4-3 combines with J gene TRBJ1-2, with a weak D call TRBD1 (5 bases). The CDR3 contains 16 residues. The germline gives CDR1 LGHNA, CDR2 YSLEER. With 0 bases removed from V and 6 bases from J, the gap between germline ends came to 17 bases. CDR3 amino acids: CASSQDRWAGRNGYTF. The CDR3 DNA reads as TGCGCCAGCAGCCAAGATCGGTGGGCAGGGCGGAATGGCTACACCTTC.

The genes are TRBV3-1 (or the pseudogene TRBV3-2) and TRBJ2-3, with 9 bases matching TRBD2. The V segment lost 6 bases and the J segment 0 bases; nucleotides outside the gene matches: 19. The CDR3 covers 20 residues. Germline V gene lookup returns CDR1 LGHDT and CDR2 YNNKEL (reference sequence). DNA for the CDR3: TGTGCCAGCAGGCAATTAGCGACTAGCGGAGACATGAGAAGCACAGATACGCAGTATTTT. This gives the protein CASRQLATSGDMRSTDTQYF.

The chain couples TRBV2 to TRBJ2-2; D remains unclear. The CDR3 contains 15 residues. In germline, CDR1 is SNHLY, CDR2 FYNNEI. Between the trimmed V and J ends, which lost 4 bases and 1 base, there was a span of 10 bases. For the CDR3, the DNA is TGTGCCAGCAGTGGTCATCCCGGGAACACCGGGGAGCTGTTTTTT. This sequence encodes CASSGHPGNTGELFF.

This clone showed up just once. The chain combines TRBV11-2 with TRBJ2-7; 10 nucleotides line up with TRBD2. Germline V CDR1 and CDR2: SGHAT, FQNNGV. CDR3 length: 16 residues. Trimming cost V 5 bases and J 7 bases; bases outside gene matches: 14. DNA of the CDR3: TGTGCCAGCAGCCCCGTCCCGGGCCTAGCGGGGGTGGAGCAGTACTTC. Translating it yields CASSPVPGLAGVEQYF.

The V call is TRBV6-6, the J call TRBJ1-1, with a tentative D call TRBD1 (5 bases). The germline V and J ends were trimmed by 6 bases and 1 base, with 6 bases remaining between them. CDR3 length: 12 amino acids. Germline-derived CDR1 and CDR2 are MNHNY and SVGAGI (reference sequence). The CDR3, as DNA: TGTGCCAGCAGGGGGCCGAACACTGAAGCTTTCTTT. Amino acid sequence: CASRGPNTEAFF.

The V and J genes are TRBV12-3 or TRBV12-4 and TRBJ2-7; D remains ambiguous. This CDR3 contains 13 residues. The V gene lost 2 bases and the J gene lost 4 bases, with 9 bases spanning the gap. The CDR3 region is CASSLNVQYEQYF. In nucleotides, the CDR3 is TGTGCCAGCAGTTTAAATGTCCAGTACGAGCAGTACTTC.

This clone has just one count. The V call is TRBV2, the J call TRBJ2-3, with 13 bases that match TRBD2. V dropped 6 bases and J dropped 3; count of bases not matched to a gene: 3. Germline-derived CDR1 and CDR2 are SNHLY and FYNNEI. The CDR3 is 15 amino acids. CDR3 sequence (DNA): TGTGCCAGCAGGGGACTAGCGGGAACGACAGATACGCAGTATTTT. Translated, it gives CASRGLAGTTDTQYF.